The entry that follows covers one T cell receptor (beta chain) sequence. This record comes from a study of beta chain features in type 1 diabetes. There are 14 residues in the CDR3. Germline lookup yields CDR1 MNHEY and CDR2 SVGAGI. Trimming at V came to 4 bases and at J to 2 bases, leaving 3 bases not matched to a gene. The whole isolated RNA underwent reverse transcription, so sequencing captured expressed TCRB transcripts. Libraries were prepared by immunoSEQ multiplex PCR; TCRdb keeps only in-frame clonotypes and omits some of them. Of 300,000 to 450,000 clones detected, approximately 12% appear once; the ten largest clones hold roughly 0.017%. Purity exceeding 95% was reached by all sorted populations.

This clonotype originated in a man between 18 and 35 years old in good health. The sample taken for sequencing was naive CD4+ T cells from blood. V and J are TRBV6-5 and TRBJ2-7; TRBD1 aligns across 9 bases. CDR3 sequence: CASSSGQGPYEQYF. CDR3 in DNA: TGTGCCAGCAGTTCGGGACAGGGACCCTACGAGCAGTACTTC.